The source of this TCR beta chain is a study of T cell repertoires in cytomegalovirus infection (dated by TCRdb to about 2019). About the investigation overall: Because public TCR beta signatures pointed to carriage of CMV infection together with the matching HLA type, the HLA type of each donor mattered for the analysis.

According to the germline V gene, CDR1 reads MNHEY and CDR2 reads SVGEGT. The CDR3 covers 11 residues, taking in both the cysteine and the phenylalanine. The CDR3 DNA has 33 bases and is translated from base 1. As concerns this clonotype: Its binding antigen is unknown. At one of its ends the junction is not consistent with the germline gene, which may arise from a read error.

Sequencer: Illumina HiSeq 1500. The raw public data were reprocessed by TCRdb itself: fastp quality trimming at Q25, MiXCR clonotype calling, in-frame beta chains only. Rows are unified per CDR3 protein, each entry keeping the most common DNA and genes. A total of 100,000 to 150,000 distinct CDR3 sequences appear in this sample, roughly 9% of them only once. Of the sample, around a tenth is held by the ten largest clones. Results the study describes overall, beyond this receptor: The ex vivo response was dominated by HLA-C-restricted CMV-specific TCR beta clonotypes, which also provided the single most frequent clonotype in two of eight donors. Cumulative frequency of public TCR beta family members discriminated carriers of CMV infection plus the relevant HLA type in this cohort and an independent roughly 340-donor cohort.

The rearranged segments are TRBV6-2 or TRBV6-3 and TRBJ2-7; too little of a D gene remains to name it. Sequencing was done on a sample of PBMCs. The source of this sequence is a human donor in good health (CMV status not recorded). Some clones in this sample may be carry-over from other donors' samples. The sequenced DNA: TGTGCCAGCAGTCAGTCCTACGATCAGTACTTC. Translated, it gives CASSQSYDQYF.